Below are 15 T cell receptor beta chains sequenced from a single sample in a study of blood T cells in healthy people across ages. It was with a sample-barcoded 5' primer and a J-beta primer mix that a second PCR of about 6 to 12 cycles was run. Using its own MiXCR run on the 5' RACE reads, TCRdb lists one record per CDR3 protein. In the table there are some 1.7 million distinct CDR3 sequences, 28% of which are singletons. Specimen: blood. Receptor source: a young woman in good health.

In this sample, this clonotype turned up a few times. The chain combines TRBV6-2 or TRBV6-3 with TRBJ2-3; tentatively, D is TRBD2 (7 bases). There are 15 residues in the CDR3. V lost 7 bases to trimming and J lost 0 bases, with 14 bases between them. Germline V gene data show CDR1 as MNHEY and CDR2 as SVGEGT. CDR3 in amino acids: CASTEAGASTDTQYF. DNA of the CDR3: TGTGCCAGCACAGAGGCGGGGGCCAGCACAGATACGCAGTATTTT.

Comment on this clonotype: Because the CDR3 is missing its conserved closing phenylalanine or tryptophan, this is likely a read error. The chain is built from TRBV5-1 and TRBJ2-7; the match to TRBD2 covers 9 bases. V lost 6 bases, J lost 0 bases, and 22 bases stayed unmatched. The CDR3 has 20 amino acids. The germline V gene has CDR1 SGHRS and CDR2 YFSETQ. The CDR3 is CASNLGPGLAKDLSSYEQYY. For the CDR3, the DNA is TGCGCCAGCAACTTAGGACCTGGACTAGCGAAAGACTTGAGCTCCTACGAGCAGTACTAC.

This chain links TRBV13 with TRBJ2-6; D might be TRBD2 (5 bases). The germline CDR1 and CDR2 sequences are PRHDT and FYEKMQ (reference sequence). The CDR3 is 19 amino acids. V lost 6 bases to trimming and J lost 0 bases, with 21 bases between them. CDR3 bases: TGTGCCAGCAGACCTGGGTCTAGCATTGGGTCCTCTGGGGCCAACGTCCTGACTTTC. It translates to CASRPGSSIGSSGANVLTF.

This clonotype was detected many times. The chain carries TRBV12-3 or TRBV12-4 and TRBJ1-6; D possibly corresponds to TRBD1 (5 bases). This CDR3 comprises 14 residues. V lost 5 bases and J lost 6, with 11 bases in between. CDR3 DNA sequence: TGTGCCAGCAGTCCAGGGAGACGTAATTCACCCCTCCACTTT. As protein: CASSPGRRNSPLHF.

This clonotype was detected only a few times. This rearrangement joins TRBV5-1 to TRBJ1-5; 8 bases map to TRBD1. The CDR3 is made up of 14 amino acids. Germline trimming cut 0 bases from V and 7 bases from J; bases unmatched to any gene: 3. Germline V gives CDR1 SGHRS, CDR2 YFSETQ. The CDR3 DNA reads TGCGCCAGCAGCTTGGCGACAGGGGAACAGCCCCAGCATTTT. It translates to CASSLATGEQPQHF.

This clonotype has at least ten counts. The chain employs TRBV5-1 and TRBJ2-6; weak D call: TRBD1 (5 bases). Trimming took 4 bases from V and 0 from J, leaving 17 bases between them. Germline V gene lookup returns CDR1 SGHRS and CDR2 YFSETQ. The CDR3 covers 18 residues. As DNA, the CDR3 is TGCGCCAGCAGCCAAGGGGTTGGGGTTCGCTCTGGGGCCAACGTCCTGACTTTC. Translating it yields CASSQGVGVRSGANVLTF.

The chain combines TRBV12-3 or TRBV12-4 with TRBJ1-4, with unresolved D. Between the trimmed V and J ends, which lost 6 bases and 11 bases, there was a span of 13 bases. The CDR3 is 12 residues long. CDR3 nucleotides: TGTGCCAGCAGCCCCCAAGGCGGGAAACTGTTTTTT. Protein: CASSPQGGKLFF.

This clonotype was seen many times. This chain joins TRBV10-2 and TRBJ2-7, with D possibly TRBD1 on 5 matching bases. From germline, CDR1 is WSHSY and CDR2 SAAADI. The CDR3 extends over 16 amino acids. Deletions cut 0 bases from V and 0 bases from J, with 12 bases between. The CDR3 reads CASSESVGHYSYEQYF. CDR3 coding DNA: TGCGCCAGCAGTGAGTCGGTAGGACACTACTCCTACGAGCAGTACTTC.

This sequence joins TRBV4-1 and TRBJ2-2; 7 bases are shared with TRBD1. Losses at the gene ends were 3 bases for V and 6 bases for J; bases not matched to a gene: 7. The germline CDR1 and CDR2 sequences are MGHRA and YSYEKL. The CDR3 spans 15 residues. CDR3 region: CASSHTTGAPGELFF. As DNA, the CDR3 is TGCGCCAGCAGCCATACAACAGGGGCTCCCGGGGAGCTGTTTTTT.

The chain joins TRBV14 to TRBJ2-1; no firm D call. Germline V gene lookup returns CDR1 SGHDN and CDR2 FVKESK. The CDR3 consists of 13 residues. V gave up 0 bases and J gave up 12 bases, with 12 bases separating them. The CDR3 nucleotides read TGTGCCAGCAGCCAAGATCTTGTGACTGCGCAGTTCTTC. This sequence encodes CASSQDLVTAQFF.

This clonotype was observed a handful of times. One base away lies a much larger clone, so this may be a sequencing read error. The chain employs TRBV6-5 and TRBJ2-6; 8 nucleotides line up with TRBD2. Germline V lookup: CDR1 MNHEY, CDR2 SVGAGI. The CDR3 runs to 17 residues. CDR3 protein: CASSYSTSSGGADVLTF. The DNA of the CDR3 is TGTGCCAGCAGTTACTCGACGTCTTCGGGAGGGGCCGACGTCCTGACTTTC.

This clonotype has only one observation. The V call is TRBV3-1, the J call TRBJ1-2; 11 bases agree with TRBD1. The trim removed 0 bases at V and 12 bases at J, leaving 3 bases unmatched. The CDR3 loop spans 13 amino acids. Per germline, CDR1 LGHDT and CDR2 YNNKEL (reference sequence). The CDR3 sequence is CASSQERDRGNTF. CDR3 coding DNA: TGTGCCAGCAGCCAAGAGAGGGACAGGGGGAACACCTTC. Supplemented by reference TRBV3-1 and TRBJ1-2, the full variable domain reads DTAVSQTPKYLVTQMGNDKSIKCEQNLGHDTMYWYKQDSKKFLKIMFSYNNKELIINETVPNRFSPKSPDKAHLNLHINSLELGDSAVYFCASSQERDRGNTFGSGTRLTVV.

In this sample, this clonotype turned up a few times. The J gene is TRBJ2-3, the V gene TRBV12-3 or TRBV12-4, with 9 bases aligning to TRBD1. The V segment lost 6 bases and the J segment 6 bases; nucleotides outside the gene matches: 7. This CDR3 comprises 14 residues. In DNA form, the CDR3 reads TGTGCCAGCAGACCTGGGACAGGGCACGATACGCAGTATTTT. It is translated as CASRPGTGHDTQYF.

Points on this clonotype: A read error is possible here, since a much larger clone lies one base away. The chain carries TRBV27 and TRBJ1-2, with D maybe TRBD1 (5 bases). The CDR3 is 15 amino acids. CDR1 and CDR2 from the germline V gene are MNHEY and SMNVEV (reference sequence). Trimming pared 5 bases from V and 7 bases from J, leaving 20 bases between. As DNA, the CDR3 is TGTGCCAGCAGTCCGCGTGGGGCGGCTAGCGGTGGCTACACCTTC. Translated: CASSPRGAASGGYTF.

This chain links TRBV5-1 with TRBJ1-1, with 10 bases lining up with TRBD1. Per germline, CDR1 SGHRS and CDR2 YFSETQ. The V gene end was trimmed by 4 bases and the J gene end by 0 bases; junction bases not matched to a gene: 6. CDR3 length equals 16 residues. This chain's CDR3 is CASSTRQGALNTEAFF. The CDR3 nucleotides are TGCGCCAGCAGCACTCGACAGGGGGCCCTGAACACTGAAGCTTTCTTT.